A single sample is the source of the 10 T cell receptor beta chains below, sequenced in a study of T cell clones after liver transplantation (dated by TCRdb to between 2018 and 2021). Sample time point, as interpreted from the label and publication: pre-transplant. Receptor amplification or capture employed the immunoSEQ multiplex PCR assay. The immuneACCESS repertoire file appears here via TCRdb, limited to in-frame rearrangements. These files lack a portion of the clones; in checked studies, under half of the deficit traces to unresolved V genes, and the cause of the others is not known. This sample holds nearly 55,000 clones; 84% were observed only once. Together, the top ten hold roughly 8% of the sample. The source material was CD4+ T cells from blood, sampled before liver transplant. The receptors were sampled from a human donor who received a liver transplant.

This chain joins TRBV10-1 and TRBJ1-6, with 12 nucleotides matching TRBD1. This CDR3 region has 17 residues. V was clipped by 5 bases and J by 9 bases; unmatched bases: 11. Germline-derived CDR1 and CDR2 are WNHNN and SYGVQD (reference sequence). CDR3 in amino acids: CASSWPPGQGAGSPLHF. DNA for the CDR3: TGCGCCAGCAGTTGGCCCCCGGGACAGGGGGCAGGTTCACCCCTCCACTTT.

The chain combines TRBV11-2 with TRBJ2-7, with TRBD2 as a possible D gene (6 bases). Germline values: CDR1 SGHAT, CDR2 FQNNGV. This CDR3 region has 11 residues. V lost 3 bases and J lost 9, with 9 bases in between. DNA of the CDR3: TGTGCCAGCAGCTTGGATAGCGGGCAGTACTTC. Protein: CASSLDSGQYF.

This clone was observed once. This chain uses TRBV7-6 with TRBJ2-5; 11 bases line up with TRBD1. This CDR3 comprises 19 residues. After removal of 0 bases from V and 0 bases from J, the junction contained 9 bases not matched to a gene. Per germline, CDR1 SGHVS and CDR2 FNYEAQ. The CDR3 region is CASSLATPRDRGYQETQYF. In DNA, the CDR3 is TGTGCCAGCAGCTTAGCAACTCCCCGGGACAGGGGGTACCAAGAGACCCAGTACTTC.

With respect to this clone: The same CDR3 arises from other DNA sequences in this sample as well. This chain links TRBV28 with TRBJ2-6; D not resolved. V shed 5 bases and J shed 1 base, with 9 bases lying between them. The CDR3 is made up of 15 amino acids. Germline V gene data show CDR1 as MDHEN and CDR2 as SYDVKM. The CDR3 coding sequence is TGTGCCAGCAGTATGAGCTTGTCTGGGGCCAACGTCCTGACTTTC. It translates to CASSMSLSGANVLTF.

The count of this clone is one. This chain connects TRBV14 to TRBJ1-6; D remains unclear. Germline CDR1 SGHDN, CDR2 FVKESK. The CDR3 runs to 18 residues. V lost 0 bases to trimming and J lost 0 bases, with 12 bases between them. The CDR3 DNA reads as TGTGCCAGCAGCCAAGAGGGCATAACGAGCTCCTATAATTCACCCCTCCACTTT. This gives the protein CASSQEGITSSYNSPLHF.

The gene calls are TRBV28 and TRBJ2-7; tentative D call: TRBD2 (6 bases). Deletions cut 3 bases from V and 2 bases from J, with 8 bases between. The CDR3 runs to 13 residues. Germline V lookup: CDR1 MDHEN, CDR2 SYDVKM. The CDR3 here is CASSLRGTYEQYF. CDR3 bases: TGTGCCAGCAGTTTGCGGGGTACCTACGAGCAGTACTTC. Looking up the rest from reference TRBV28 and TRBJ2-7 gives the full variable domain: DVKVTQSSRYLVKRTGEKVFLECVQDMDHENMFWYRQDPGLGLRLIYFSYDVKMKEKGDIPEGYSVSREKKERFSLILESASTNQTSMYLCASSLRGTYEQYFGPGTRLTVT.

The chain recombines TRBV19 with TRBJ1-3; D unclear. Germline loops: CDR1 LNHDA, CDR2 SQIVND (reference sequence). The CDR3 is 14 amino acids. The ends were cut back, 9 bases at V and 0 bases at J, with 12 bases in the middle. The CDR3 nucleotides are TGTGCCAGCGGGAACGGGAACTCTGGAAACACCATATATTTT. This sequence encodes CASGNGNSGNTIYF.

The chain carries TRBV7-3 and TRBJ2-3, with TRBD2 matching 12 bases. Germline V lookup: CDR1 SGHTA, CDR2 FQGTGA. J was trimmed by 6 bases and V by 5 bases; bases with no gene match: 9. The CDR3 has 16 residues. The CDR3 bases are TGTGCCAGCAGCCCGGGACTAGCGGGCGCGGGGGATACGCAGTATTTT. It translates to CASSPGLAGAGDTQYF.

This clone was counted once. The genes are TRBV10-3 and TRBJ2-7, with 8 positions matching TRBD2. Germline values: CDR1 ENHRY, CDR2 SYGVKD. CDR3 length: 12 residues. The V segment lost 8 bases and the J segment 4 bases; nucleotides outside the gene matches: 4. CDR3 protein: CAIRGGLYEQYF. The CDR3 region has the DNA TGTGCCATCCGGGGGGGTTTGTACGAGCAGTACTTC.

The J gene is TRBJ2-1, the V gene TRBV7-2; D is perhaps TRBD2 (5 bases). The CDR3 runs 13 residues. The V end was cut by 4 bases, the J end by 3 bases, with 7 bases between. Per germline, CDR1 SGHTA and CDR2 FQGNSA. CDR3 DNA sequence: TGTGCCAGCAGCTCCCGGGACTACAATGAGCAGTTCTTC. Amino acids: CASSSRDYNEQFF.